These 32 T cell receptor beta chains originate from one sample sequenced in a study of blood T cell repertoires in COVID-19. The data were produced by immunoSEQ multiplex PCR, yet TCRdb's version contains in-frame clones alone and is incomplete. This table has roughly 150,000 clones, approximately 84% appearing once. Material for sequencing was PBMCs or T cells enriched from blood (not recorded which). The receptors were sampled from a man aged 45-60 years in a cohort exposed to, infected with or recovered from COVID-19 (not recorded which).

V gene TRBV19 combines with J gene TRBJ1-3, with D possibly matching TRBD1 (5 bases). Germline CDR1 LNHDA, CDR2 SQIVND (reference sequence). Trimming stripped 5 bases from V and 0 bases from J, with 11 bases between. The CDR3 is made up of 15 amino acids. CDR3 amino acids: CASSDRDTSGNTIYF. DNA of the CDR3: TGTGCCAGTAGTGACAGAGACACCTCTGGAAACACCATATATTTT.

The chain is built from TRBV15 and TRBJ1-4; TRBD1 is a possible D gene (5 bases). V lost 0 bases to trimming and J lost 8 bases, with 16 bases between them. CDR3 size: 16 residues. The V gene's germline CDR1 is LNHNV and CDR2 YYDKDF (reference sequence). The CDR3 reads CATSRDRGGVSEKLFF. CDR3 coding DNA: TGTGCCACCAGCAGAGATCGAGGAGGGGTCAGCGAAAAACTGTTTTTT.

The V gene is TRBV28, the J gene TRBJ2-7; possibly TRBD1 for D (6 bases). The CDR3 extends over 13 amino acids. The ends were cut back, 7 bases at V and 3 bases at J, with 13 bases in the middle. Germline V gene data show CDR1 as MDHEN and CDR2 as SYDVKM. CDR3 bases: TGTGCCAGCACCCCGGGACACAACTACGAGCAGTACTTC. It encodes CASTPGHNYEQYF.

The chain carries TRBV28 and TRBJ2-5; the match to TRBD2 covers 7 bases. This CDR3 has 14 residues. Germline loops: CDR1 MDHEN, CDR2 SYDVKM. The V and J ends lost 4 bases and 3 bases, in that order; junction bases with no gene match: 5. CDR3 in amino acids: CASSSVGGKETQYF. CDR3 DNA sequence: TGTGCCAGCAGTTCTGTGGGAGGGAAAGAGACCCAGTACTTC. The variable domain in full, completed from reference TRBV28 and TRBJ2-5, reads DVKVTQSSRYLVKRTGEKVFLECVQDMDHENMFWYRQDPGLGLRLIYFSYDVKMKEKGDIPEGYSVSREKKERFSLILESASTNQTSMYLCASSSVGGKETQYFGPGTRLLVL.

This clone was seen a single time. This chain connects TRBV6-2 or TRBV6-3 to TRBJ1-6; D perhaps matches TRBD1 (5 bases). The CDR3 loop spans 14 amino acids. Trimming removed 4 bases at V and 4 bases at J, with 8 bases between. Germline V lookup: CDR1 MNHEY, CDR2 SVGEGT. The chain's CDR3 is CASSSTAYNSPLHF. CDR3 sequence (DNA): TGTGCCAGCAGTTCGACAGCGTATAATTCACCCCTCCACTTT.

The rearrangement joins TRBV29-1 to TRBJ2-5; D call uncertain. This CDR3 region has 12 residues. CDR1 is SQVTM, CDR2 ANQGSEA, per germline. Trimming removed 4 bases from V and 5 bases from J, with 11 bases in between. Written as DNA, the CDR3 is TGCAGCGTTGTTTATCTCGCGGAGACCCAGTACTTC. Translation gives CSVVYLAETQYF.

The V and J genes are TRBV7-9 and TRBJ2-7, with 8 nucleotides matching TRBD2. From germline, CDR1 is SEHNR and CDR2 FQNEAQ (reference sequence). CDR3 length equals 18 residues. J lost 0 bases, V lost 1 base, and 11 bases had no gene match. CDR3 sequence reads: CASSLEAGAHFRSYEQYF. CDR3 coding DNA: TGTGCCAGCAGCTTAGAAGCGGGAGCCCACTTTCGCTCCTACGAGCAGTACTTC.

This clone has just a few counts. The V and J genes are TRBV10-3 and TRBJ2-5; TRBD2 agrees at 7 bases. The V and J ends lost 1 base and 4 bases, in that order; junction bases with no gene match: 3. This CDR3 has 14 residues. Germline V gives CDR1 ENHRY, CDR2 SYGVKD. In nucleotides, the CDR3 is TGTGCCATCAGTGAGTTGGGGACTACAGAGACCCAGTACTTC. Translation gives CAISELGTTETQYF.

This chain links TRBV28 with TRBJ1-1; TRBD1 aligns across 9 bases. In germline, CDR1 is MDHEN, CDR2 SYDVKM. Losses at the gene ends were 3 bases for V and 5 bases for J; bases not matched to a gene: 7. The CDR3 loop spans 15 amino acids. The CDR3 protein is CASSFRTGAFTEAFF. CDR3 sequence (DNA): TGTGCCAGCAGTTTCCGGACAGGGGCGTTTACTGAAGCTTTCTTT.

The chain carries TRBV11-1 and TRBJ2-7; weak D call: TRBD1 (5 bases). Germline values: CDR1 SGHAT, CDR2 FQDESV (reference sequence). The CDR3 spans 13 residues. Trimming removed 2 bases at V and 2 bases at J, with 7 bases between. This chain's CDR3 is CASSLTDTYEQYF. DNA of the CDR3: TGTGCCAGCAGCTTAACGGACACCTACGAGCAGTACTTC.

The V call is TRBV27, the J call TRBJ2-1, with TRBD2 identical over 11 bases. CDR3 length: 17 residues. V shed 5 bases and J 0 bases; nucleotides not matched to a gene: 6. Germline V gene data show CDR1 as MNHEY and CDR2 as SMNVEV (reference sequence). The CDR3 region has the DNA TGTGCCAGCAGTCGCCCTAGCGGGGGGTTCTCCTACAATGAGCAGTTCTTC. Translating gives CASSRPSGGFSYNEQFF.

This clone occurred once. The V and J genes are TRBV28 and TRBJ1-6, with a weak D call TRBD1 (6 bases). Germline V gene sequence: CDR1 MDHEN, CDR2 SYDVKM. V gave up 6 bases and J gave up 7 bases, with 10 bases separating them. CDR3 length: 13 residues. CDR3 coding DNA: TGTGCCAGCAGCCGAACAGGGAATTCACCCCTCCACTTT. The encoded protein is CASSRTGNSPLHF. The full variable domain, in which reference TRBV28 and TRBJ1-6 provide the parts outside the CDR3, is DVKVTQSSRYLVKRTGEKVFLECVQDMDHENMFWYRQDPGLGLRLIYFSYDVKMKEKGDIPEGYSVSREKKERFSLILESASTNQTSMYLCASSRTGNSPLHFGNGTRLTVT.

The V and J genes are TRBV7-2 and TRBJ1-2; 9 bases agree with TRBD1. CDR3 size: 13 residues. V gave up 8 bases and J gave up 6 bases; unmatched junction bases: 7. CDR1 and CDR2 from the germline V gene are SGHTA and FQGNSA. In nucleotides, the CDR3 is TGTGCCAGCGAGCCGGGACAGGGAAATGGCTACACCTTC. This translates into CASEPGQGNGYTF.

This chain uses TRBV3-1 (or the pseudogene TRBV3-2) with TRBJ2-7, with a tentative D call TRBD2 (5 bases). The germline V gene has CDR1 LGHDT and CDR2 YNNKEL (reference sequence). Trimming removed 3 bases at V and 2 bases at J, with 8 bases between. This CDR3 has 13 residues. The CDR3 nucleotides are TGTGCCAGCAGCCAGGAGGATGCCTACGAGCAGTACTTC. It is translated as CASSQEDAYEQYF.

The J gene is TRBJ1-1, the V gene TRBV16; D is perhaps TRBD1 (6 bases). The germline CDR1 and CDR2 sequences are KGHSY and FQNENV. This CDR3 comprises 12 residues. The ends were cut back, 4 bases at V and 7 bases at J, with 10 bases in the middle. CDR3 sequence (DNA): TGTGCCAGCAGCCCAGGGGCTATTGAAGCTTTCTTT. As protein: CASSPGAIEAFF.

This chain uses TRBV3-1 (or the pseudogene TRBV3-2) with TRBJ1-2; no definite D call. The CDR3 sequence is 17 residues long. The germline gives CDR1 LGHDT, CDR2 YNNKEL (reference sequence). V dropped 0 bases and J dropped 5 bases, with 19 bases sitting between them. DNA for the CDR3: TGTGCCAGCAGCCAAGATCGATACGAGGGCAGGAGGTATGGCTACACCTTC. Amino acid sequence: CASSQDRYEGRRYGYTF.

This sequence joins TRBV5-1 and TRBJ1-1; the D gene is possibly TRBD1 (5 bases). The CDR3 has 13 amino acids. Trimming shortened V by 4 bases and J by 4 bases, and 11 bases separated the two germline ends. The V gene's germline CDR1 is SGHRS and CDR2 YFSETQ. The DNA for the CDR3 is TGCGCCAGCAGCCTCAGGGTTAGCACTGAAGCTTTCTTT. Protein product: CASSLRVSTEAFF.

This clone was found once. The chain is built from TRBV5-4 and TRBJ2-3; D is possibly TRBD2 (6 bases). This CDR3 contains 16 residues. Deletions cut 4 bases from V and 0 bases from J, with 15 bases between. Germline CDR1 is SGHNT and CDR2 is YYREEE (reference sequence). The CDR3 here is CASSPPGLASTDTQYF. CDR3 DNA sequence: TGTGCCAGCAGCCCCCCCGGTCTAGCGAGCACAGATACGCAGTATTTT. The whole variable domain, remainder taken from reference TRBV5-4 and TRBJ2-3, is ETGVTQSPTHLIKTRGQQVTLRCSSQSGHNTVSWYQQALGQGPQFIFQYYREEENGRGNFPPRFSGLQFPNYSSELNVNALELDDSALYLCASSPPGLASTDTQYFGPGTRLTVL.

The chain recombines TRBV29-1 with TRBJ1-3; weak D call: TRBD1 (5 bases). The V end was cut by 2 bases, the J end by 0 bases, with 14 bases between. Germline V gene sequence: CDR1 SQVTM, CDR2 ANQGSEA. The CDR3 extends over 16 amino acids. CDR3 loop: CSVERGTNFSGNTIYF. The CDR3 region has the DNA TGCAGCGTTGAAAGGGGTACAAACTTCTCTGGAAACACCATATATTTT.

This clone was seen a handful of times. The chain combines TRBV4-3 with TRBJ1-6; maybe TRBD1 (6 bases). From germline, CDR1 is LGHNA and CDR2 YSLEER. This CDR3 has 14 residues. V lost 2 bases and J 7 bases, leaving 9 bases between the germline ends. The CDR3 sequence: CASSQTGQNSPLHF. Written as DNA, the CDR3 is TGCGCCAGCAGCCAAACAGGACAGAATTCACCCCTCCACTTT.

V is TRBV18 and J is TRBJ2-5, with D unresolved. Germline V lookup: CDR1 KGHSH, CDR2 LQKENI. V dropped 2 bases and J dropped 0 bases, with 13 bases sitting between them. This CDR3 is 16 amino acids long. Here the CDR3 reads CASSPARSMYQETQYF. As DNA, the CDR3 is TGTGCCAGCTCACCAGCCAGGTCTATGTACCAAGAGACCCAGTACTTC.

J is TRBJ1-2 and V is TRBV7-2; perhaps TRBD1 as D (5 bases). Trimming left V 0 bases short and J 6 bases short, with 8 bases between. Germline values: CDR1 SGHTA, CDR2 FQGNSA. The CDR3 has 13 residues. CDR3 nucleotides: TGTGCCAGCAGCTTAGCAGGGGCGAATGGCTACACCTTC. This sequence encodes CASSLAGANGYTF.

CDR3 region: CASSWGQGSSGNTIYF. The CDR3 region has the DNA TGCGCCAGCAGCTGGGGACAGGGAAGCTCTGGAAACACCATATATTTT. The chain joins TRBV5-1 to TRBJ1-3; TRBD1 matches 9 bases. CDR3 length: 16 residues. V shed 3 bases and J 0 bases; nucleotides not matched to a gene: 4. Germline V gene sequence: CDR1 SGHRS, CDR2 YFSETQ.

V and J are TRBV7-9 and TRBJ2-2; 10 positions match TRBD2. Germline-derived CDR1 and CDR2 are SEHNR and FQNEAQ (reference sequence). This CDR3 is 15 amino acids long. J gave up 3 bases and V 10 bases, and 8 bases lay outside the gene matches. In DNA form, the CDR3 reads TGTGCCATCGCGCTAGCGGGGGCGCACACCGGGGAGCTGTTTTTT. This gives the protein CAIALAGAHTGELFF.

This clone occurred a few times. The chain recombines TRBV7-3 with TRBJ2-2; 12 positions match TRBD2. With 5 bases clipped from V and 2 bases from J, the junction kept 3 bases outside the gene matches. The V gene's germline CDR1 is SGHTA and CDR2 FQGTGA. This CDR3 has 16 amino acids. In DNA, the CDR3 is TGTGCCAGCAGCGTACTAGCGGGAGGCAACACCGGGGAGCTGTTTTTT. Encoded protein: CASSVLAGGNTGELFF.

This chain joins TRBV6-5 and TRBJ2-5, with 11 nucleotides matching TRBD2. The CDR3 covers 15 residues. CDR1 and CDR2 from the germline V gene are MNHEY and SVGAGI. Trimming took 2 bases from V and 1 from J; bases not matched to a gene: 0. This CDR3 is CASSYGLAGQETQYF. CDR3 DNA sequence: TGTGCCAGCAGTTACGGACTAGCGGGCCAAGAGACCCAGTACTTC.

The genes are TRBV5-4 and TRBJ1-1, with TRBD1 matching 7 bases. The junction had 11 bases not matched to a gene; V was cut back by 4 bases and J by 5 bases. This CDR3 region has 15 residues. CDR1 and CDR2 from the germline V gene are SGHNT and YYREEE (reference sequence). The CDR3 DNA follows: TGTGCCAGCAGCAAGACACAGGGGAGTGGAACTGAAGCTTTCTTT. Its protein product is CASSKTQGSGTEAFF.

The chain joins TRBV10-2 to TRBJ1-2, with 8 nucleotides matching TRBD1. V dropped 3 bases and J dropped 4; count of bases not matched to a gene: 4. The CDR3 loop spans 14 amino acids. CDR1 and CDR2 from the germline V gene are WSHSY and SAAADI. This CDR3 reads CASSETGGIYGYTF. CDR3 coding DNA: TGCGCCAGCAGTGAAACAGGGGGGATCTATGGCTACACCTTC.

The J gene is TRBJ1-1, the V gene TRBV9, with TRBD1 matching over 8 bases. The ends lost 5 bases at V and 0 bases at J; junction bases unmatched: 3. The germline gives CDR1 SGDLS, CDR2 YYNGEE. The CDR3 has 14 residues. In nucleotides, the CDR3 is TGTGCCAGCAGTACAGGGGGAGTGAACACTGAAGCTTTCTTT. Translation gives CASSTGGVNTEAFF. The complete variable domain, with remaining parts taken from reference TRBV9 and TRBJ1-1, reads DSGVTQTPKHLITATGQRVTLRCSPRSGDLSVYWYQQSLDQGLQFLIQYYNGEERAKGNILERFSAQQFPDLHSELNLSSLELGDSALYFCASSTGGVNTEAFFGQGTRLTVV.

V usage is TRBV6-5 and J usage is TRBJ1-2; D is unresolved. Germline assignment: CDR1 MNHEY and CDR2 SVGAGI. Deletions cut 2 bases from V and 6 bases from J, with 7 bases between. The CDR3 sequence is 12 residues long. The CDR3 is CASSYVGDGYTF. For the CDR3, the DNA is TGTGCCAGCAGTTACGTCGGGGATGGCTACACCTTC.

The chain joins TRBV10-3 to TRBJ2-1; 9 positions agree with TRBD2. The CDR3 contains 18 residues. CDR1 is ENHRY, CDR2 SYGVKD, per germline. With 1 base clipped from V and 8 bases from J, the junction kept 15 bases outside the gene matches. For the CDR3, the DNA is TGTGCCATCAGTGAGTTAAGTCTAGCGGGGACTTCAGAGGATGAGCAGTTCTTC. Protein: CAISELSLAGTSEDEQFF.

The chain is built from TRBV24-1 and TRBJ2-1, with 9 positions matching TRBD1. The CDR3 length is 16 residues. V lost 4 bases and J lost 4; bases outside the gene matches: 7. Germline V gives CDR1 KGHDR, CDR2 SFDVKD. CDR3 protein: CATSDLRGTGYNEQFF. DNA of the CDR3: TGTGCCACCAGTGACCTGCGGGGGACAGGGTACAATGAGCAGTTCTTC.